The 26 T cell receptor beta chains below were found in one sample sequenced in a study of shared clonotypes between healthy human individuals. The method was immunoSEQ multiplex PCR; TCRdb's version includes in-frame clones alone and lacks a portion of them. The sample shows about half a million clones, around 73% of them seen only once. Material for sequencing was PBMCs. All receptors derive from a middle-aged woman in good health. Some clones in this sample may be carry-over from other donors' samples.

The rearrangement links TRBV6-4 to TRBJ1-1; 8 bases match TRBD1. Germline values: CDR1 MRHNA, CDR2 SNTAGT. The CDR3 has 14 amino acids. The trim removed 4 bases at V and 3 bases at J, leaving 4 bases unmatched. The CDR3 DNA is TGTGCCAGCAGTGCAGAGACAGGGGACACTGAAGCTTTCTTT. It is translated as CASSAETGDTEAFF.

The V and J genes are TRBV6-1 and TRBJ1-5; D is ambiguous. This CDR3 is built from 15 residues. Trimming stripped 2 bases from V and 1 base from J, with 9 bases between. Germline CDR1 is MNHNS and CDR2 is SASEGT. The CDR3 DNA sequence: TGTGCCAGCAGTGAACGATTATGGAGCAATCAGCCCCAGCATTTT. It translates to CASSERLWSNQPQHF.

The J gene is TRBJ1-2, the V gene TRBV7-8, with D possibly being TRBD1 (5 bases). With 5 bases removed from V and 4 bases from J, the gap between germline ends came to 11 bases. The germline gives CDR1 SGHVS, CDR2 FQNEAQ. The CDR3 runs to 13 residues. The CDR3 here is CASSEGPFYGYTF. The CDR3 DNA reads TGTGCCAGCAGCGAGGGACCTTTCTATGGCTACACCTTC.

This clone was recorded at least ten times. DNA for the CDR3: TGTGCCAGCAGTGACGGGGAGTCCGCAGATACGCAGTATTTT. Amino acids: CASSDGESADTQYF. The rearrangement links TRBV6-4 to TRBJ2-3; a weak D match, TRBD2 (5 bases). The V gene's germline CDR1 is MRHNA and CDR2 SNTAGT. This CDR3 is 14 amino acids long. Trimming took off 2 bases at V and 4 bases at J, with 10 bases between the two ends.

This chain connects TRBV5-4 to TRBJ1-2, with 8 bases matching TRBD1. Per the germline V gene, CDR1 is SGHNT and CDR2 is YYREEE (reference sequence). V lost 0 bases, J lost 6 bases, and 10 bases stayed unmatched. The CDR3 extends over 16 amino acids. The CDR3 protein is CASSLAKRQGADGYTF. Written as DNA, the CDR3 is TGTGCCAGCAGCTTGGCCAAAAGGCAGGGGGCGGATGGCTACACCTTC.

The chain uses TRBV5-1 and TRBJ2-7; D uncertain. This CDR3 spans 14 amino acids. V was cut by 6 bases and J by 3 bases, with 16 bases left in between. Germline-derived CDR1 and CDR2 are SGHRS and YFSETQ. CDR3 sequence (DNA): TGCGCCAGCAAGTCCCTGGCCGAGAGCTACGAGCAGTACTTC. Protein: CASKSLAESYEQYF.

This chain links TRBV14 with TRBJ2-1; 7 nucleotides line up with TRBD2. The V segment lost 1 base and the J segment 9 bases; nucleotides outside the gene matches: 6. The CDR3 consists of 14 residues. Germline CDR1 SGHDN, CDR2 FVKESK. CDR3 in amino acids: CASSQGGRALEQFF. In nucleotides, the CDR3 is TGTGCCAGCAGCCAAGGTGGGAGGGCCCTTGAGCAGTTCTTC.

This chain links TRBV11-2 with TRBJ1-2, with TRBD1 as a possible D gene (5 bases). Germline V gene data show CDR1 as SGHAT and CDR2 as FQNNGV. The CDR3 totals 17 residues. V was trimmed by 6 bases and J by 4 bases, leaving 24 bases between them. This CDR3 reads CASSGWGRARDLYGYTF. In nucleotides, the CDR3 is TGTGCCAGCAGTGGGTGGGGCAGGGCGAGAGATCTCTATGGCTACACCTTC.

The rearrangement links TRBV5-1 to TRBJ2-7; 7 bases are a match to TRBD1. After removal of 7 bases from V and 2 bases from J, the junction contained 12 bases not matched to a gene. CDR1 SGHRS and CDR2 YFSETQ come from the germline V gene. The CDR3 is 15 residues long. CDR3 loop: CASGPGTAFTYEQYF. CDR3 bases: TGCGCCAGCGGACCGGGGACAGCTTTTACCTACGAGCAGTACTTC.

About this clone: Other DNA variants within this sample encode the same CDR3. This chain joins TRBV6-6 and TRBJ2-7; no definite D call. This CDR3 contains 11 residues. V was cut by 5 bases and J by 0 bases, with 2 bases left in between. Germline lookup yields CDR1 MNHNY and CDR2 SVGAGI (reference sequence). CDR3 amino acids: CASSPSYEQYF. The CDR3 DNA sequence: TGTGCCAGCAGTCCCTCCTACGAGCAGTACTTC.

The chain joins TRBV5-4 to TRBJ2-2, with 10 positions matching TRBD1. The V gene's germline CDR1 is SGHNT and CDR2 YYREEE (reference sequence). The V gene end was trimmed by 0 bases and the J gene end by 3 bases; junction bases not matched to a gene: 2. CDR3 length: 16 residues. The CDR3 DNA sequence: TGTGCCAGCAGCTTGGGAGGGACAGGGGACACCGGGGAGCTGTTTTTT. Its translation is CASSLGGTGDTGELFF.

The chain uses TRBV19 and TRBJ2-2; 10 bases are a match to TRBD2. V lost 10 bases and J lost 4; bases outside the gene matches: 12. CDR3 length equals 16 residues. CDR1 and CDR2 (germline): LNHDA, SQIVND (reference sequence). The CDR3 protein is CATKPNSGRPTGELFF. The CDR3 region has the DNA TGTGCCACCAAACCCAATAGCGGGAGGCCCACCGGGGAGCTGTTTTTT.

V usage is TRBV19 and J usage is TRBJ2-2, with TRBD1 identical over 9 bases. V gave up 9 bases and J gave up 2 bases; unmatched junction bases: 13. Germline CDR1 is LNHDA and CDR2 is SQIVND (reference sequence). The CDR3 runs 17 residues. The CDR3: CASPGSSGQGNTGELFF. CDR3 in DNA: TGTGCCAGCCCTGGGAGTTCGGGACAGGGTAACACCGGGGAGCTGTTTTTT.

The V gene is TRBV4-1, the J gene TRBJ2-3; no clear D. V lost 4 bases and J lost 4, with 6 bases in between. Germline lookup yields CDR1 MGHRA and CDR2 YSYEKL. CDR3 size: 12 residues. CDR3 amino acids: CASSPPADTQYF. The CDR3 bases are TGCGCCAGCAGCCCCCCCGCAGATACGCAGTATTTT.

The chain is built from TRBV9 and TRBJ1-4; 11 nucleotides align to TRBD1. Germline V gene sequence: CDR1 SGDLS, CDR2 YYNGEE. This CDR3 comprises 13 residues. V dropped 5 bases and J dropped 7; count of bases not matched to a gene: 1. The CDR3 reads CASSGTGGEKLFF. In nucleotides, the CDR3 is TGTGCCAGCAGTGGGACAGGGGGTGAAAAACTGTTTTTT.

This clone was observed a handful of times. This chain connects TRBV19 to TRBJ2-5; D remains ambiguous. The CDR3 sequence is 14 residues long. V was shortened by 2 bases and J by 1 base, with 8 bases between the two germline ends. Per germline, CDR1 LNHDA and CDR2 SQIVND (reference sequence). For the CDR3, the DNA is TGTGCCAGTAGTATATTGGCAGGCCAAGAGACCCAGTACTTC. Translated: CASSILAGQETQYF. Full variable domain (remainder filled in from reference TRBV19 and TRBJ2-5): DGGITQSPKYLFRKEGQNVTLSCEQNLNHDAMYWYRQDPGQGLRLIYYSQIVNDFQKGDIAEGYSVSREKKESFPLTVTSAQKNPTAFYLCASSILAGQETQYFGPGTRLLVL.

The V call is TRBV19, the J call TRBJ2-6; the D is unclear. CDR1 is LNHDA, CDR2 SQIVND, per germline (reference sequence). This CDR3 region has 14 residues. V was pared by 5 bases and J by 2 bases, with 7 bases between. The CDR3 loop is CASSGVTGANVLTF. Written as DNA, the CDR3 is TGTGCCAGTAGTGGAGTAACTGGGGCCAACGTCCTGACTTTC. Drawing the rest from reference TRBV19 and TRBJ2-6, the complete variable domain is DGGITQSPKYLFRKEGQNVTLSCEQNLNHDAMYWYRQDPGQGLRLIYYSQIVNDFQKGDIAEGYSVSREKKESFPLTVTSAQKNPTAFYLCASSGVTGANVLTFGAGSRLTVL.

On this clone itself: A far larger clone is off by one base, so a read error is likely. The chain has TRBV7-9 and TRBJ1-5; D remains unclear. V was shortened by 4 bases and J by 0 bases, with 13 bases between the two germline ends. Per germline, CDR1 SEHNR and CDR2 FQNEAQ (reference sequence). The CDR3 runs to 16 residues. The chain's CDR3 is CASSYSRSGSNQPQHF. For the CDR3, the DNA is TGTGCCAGCAGCTACTCCCGGAGCGGTAGCAATCAGCCCCAGCATTTT.

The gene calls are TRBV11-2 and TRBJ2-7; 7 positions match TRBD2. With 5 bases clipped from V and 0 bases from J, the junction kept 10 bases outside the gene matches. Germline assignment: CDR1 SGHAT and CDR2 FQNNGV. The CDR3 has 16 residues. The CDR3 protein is CASSPTAGVFSYEQYF. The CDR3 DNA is TGTGCCAGCAGCCCCACTGCGGGGGTTTTCTCCTACGAGCAGTACTTC.

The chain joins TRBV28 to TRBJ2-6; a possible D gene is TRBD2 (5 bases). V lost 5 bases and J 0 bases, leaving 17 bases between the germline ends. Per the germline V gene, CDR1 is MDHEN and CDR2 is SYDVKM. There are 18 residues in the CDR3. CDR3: CASSTNLRGHSGANVLTF. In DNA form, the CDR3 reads TGTGCCAGCAGTACCAACCTTCGAGGGCACTCTGGGGCCAACGTCCTGACTTTC.

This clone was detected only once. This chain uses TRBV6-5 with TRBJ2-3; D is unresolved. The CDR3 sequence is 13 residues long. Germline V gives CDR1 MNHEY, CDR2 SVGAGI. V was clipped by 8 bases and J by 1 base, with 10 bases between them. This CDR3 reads CASCPSGTDTQYF. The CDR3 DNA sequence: TGTGCCAGCTGCCCCTCGGGCACAGATACGCAGTATTTT.

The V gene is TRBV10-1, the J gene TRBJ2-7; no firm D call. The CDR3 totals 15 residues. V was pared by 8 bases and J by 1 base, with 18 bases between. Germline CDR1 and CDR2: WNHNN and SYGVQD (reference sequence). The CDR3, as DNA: TGCGCCAGCCCCCCTTCAAGGGTACTGTCCTACGAGCAGTACTTC. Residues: CASPPSRVLSYEQYF.

DNA of the CDR3: TGTGCCAGCAGCACTAGCGGGAACTCCTACGAGCAGTACTTC. The encoded protein is CASSTSGNSYEQYF. V is TRBV7-2 and J is TRBJ2-7; 10 bases line up with TRBD2. The J segment lost 0 bases and the V segment lost 5 bases, leaving 1 base of the junction unmatched. The CDR3 totals 14 residues. Germline CDR1 reads SGHTA; CDR2 reads FQGNSA.

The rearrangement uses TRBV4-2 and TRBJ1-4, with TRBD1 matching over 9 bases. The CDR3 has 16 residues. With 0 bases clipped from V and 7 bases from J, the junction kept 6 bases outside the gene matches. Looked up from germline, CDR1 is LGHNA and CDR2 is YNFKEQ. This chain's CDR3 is CASSQDLTGGIEKLFF. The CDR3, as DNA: TGTGCCAGCAGCCAAGATCTGACAGGGGGTATTGAAAAACTGTTTTTT.

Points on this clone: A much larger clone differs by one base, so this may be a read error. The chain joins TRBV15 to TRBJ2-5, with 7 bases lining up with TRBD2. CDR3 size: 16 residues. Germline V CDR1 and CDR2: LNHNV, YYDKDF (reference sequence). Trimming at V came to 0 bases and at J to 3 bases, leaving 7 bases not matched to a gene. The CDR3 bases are TGTGCCACCAGCAGAGAAAAGGAGGGACTAAAAGAGACCCAGTACTTC. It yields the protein CATSREKEGLKETQYF.

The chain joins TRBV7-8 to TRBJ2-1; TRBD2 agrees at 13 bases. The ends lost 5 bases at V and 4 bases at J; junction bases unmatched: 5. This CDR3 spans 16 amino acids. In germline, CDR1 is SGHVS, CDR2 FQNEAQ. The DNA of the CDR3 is TGTGCCAGCAGCCCCCGGACTAGCGGGAGTTACAATGAGCAGTTCTTC. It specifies CASSPRTSGSYNEQFF.